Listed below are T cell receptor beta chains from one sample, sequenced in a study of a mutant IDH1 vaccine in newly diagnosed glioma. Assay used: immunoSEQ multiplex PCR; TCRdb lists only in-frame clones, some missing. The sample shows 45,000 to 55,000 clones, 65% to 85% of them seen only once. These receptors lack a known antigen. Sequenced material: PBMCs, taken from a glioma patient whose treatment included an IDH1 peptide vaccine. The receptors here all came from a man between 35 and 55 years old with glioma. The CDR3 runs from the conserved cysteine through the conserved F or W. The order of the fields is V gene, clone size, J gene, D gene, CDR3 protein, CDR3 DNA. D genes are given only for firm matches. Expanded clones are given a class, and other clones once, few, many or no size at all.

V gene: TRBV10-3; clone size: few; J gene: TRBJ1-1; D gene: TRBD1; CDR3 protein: CAIRGTGGNTEAFF; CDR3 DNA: TGTGCCATCAGGGGGACAGGGGGGAACACTGAAGCTTTCTTT
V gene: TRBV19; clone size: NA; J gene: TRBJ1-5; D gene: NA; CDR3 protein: CASRSGRNQPQHF; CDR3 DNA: TGTGCCAGTAGGTCCGGGAGGAATCAGCCCCAGCATTTT
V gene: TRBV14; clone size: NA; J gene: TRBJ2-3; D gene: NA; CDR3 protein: CASSQDRGLLLADTQYF; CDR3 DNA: TGTGCCAGCAGCCAAGATCGGGGACTGTTGTTGGCAGATACGCAGTATTTT
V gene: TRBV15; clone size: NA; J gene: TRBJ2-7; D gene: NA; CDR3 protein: CATSRDRSGYEQYF; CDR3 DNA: TGTGCCACCAGCAGAGATCGTTCAGGGTACGAGCAGTACTTC
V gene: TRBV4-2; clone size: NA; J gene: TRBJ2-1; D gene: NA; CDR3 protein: CASSQDLRGAEGEQFF; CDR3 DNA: TGTGCCAGCAGCCAAGATCTCCGCGGGGCCGAAGGTGAGCAGTTCTTC
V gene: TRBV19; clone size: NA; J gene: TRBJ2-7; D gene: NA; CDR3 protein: CASSIGPSGSYEQYF; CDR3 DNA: TGTGCCAGTAGTATCGGACCGAGCGGCTCCTACGAGCAGTACTTC
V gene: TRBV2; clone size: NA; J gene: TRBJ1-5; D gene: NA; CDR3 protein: CASRRGGGNQPQHF; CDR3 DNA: TGTGCCAGCAGAAGGGGGGGAGGGAATCAGCCCCAGCATTTT
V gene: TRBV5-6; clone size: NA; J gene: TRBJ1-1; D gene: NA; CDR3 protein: CASSFRSLNTEAFF; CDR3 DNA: TGTGCCAGCAGCTTTCGGAGCCTCAACACTGAAGCTTTCTTT
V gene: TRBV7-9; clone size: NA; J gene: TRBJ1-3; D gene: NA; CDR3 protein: CASSLSWESGNTIYF; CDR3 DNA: TGTGCCAGCAGCTTAAGCTGGGAATCTGGAAACACCATATATTTT
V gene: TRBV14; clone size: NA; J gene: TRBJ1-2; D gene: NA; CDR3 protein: CASSSRTAPLGYTF; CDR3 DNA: TGTGCCAGCAGCAGTAGGACGGCTCCCCTCGGCTACACCTTC
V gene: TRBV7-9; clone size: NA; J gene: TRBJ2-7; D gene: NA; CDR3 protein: CASSLAYGEQYF; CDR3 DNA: TGTGCCAGCAGCTTAGCATACGGCGAGCAGTACTTC
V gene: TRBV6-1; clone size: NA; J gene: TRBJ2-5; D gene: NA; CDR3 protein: CASSELEVETQYF; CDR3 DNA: TGTGCCAGCAGTGAATTGGAGGTAGAGACCCAGTACTTC
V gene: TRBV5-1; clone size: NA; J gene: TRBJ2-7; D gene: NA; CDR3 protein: CASSPSTGEQYF; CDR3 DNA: TGCGCCAGCAGCCCGTCCACAGGGGAGCAGTACTTC
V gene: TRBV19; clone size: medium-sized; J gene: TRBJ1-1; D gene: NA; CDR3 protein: CASSSAGGAREERNTEAFF; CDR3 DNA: TGTGCCAGTAGTTCTGCTGGAGGAGCTAGAGAGGAGAGGAACACTGAAGCTTTCTTT
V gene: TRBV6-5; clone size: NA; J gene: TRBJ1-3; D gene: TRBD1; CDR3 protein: CASSYSGQLGNTIYF; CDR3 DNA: TGTGCCAGCAGTTACTCGGGACAGTTAGGAAACACCATATATTTT
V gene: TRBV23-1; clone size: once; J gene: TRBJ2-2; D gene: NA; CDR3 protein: CASSQMGRGTGELFF; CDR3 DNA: TGCGCCAGCAGTCAAATGGGCAGGGGCACCGGGGAGCTGTTTTTT
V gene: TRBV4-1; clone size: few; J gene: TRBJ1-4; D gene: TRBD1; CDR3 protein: CASSQDESGDSYEKLFF; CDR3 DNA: TGCGCCAGCAGCCAAGATGAATCTGGGGACAGTTATGAAAAACTGTTTTTT
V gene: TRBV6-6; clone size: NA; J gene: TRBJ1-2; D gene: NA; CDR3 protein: CAGSMASNYGYTF; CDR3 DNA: TGTGCCGGCTCGATGGCCTCTAACTATGGCTACACCTTC
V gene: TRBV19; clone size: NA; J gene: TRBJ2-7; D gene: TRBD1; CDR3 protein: CASSRRQGAGYEQYF; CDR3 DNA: TGTGCCAGTAGCCGACGACAGGGGGCTGGGTACGAGCAGTACTTC
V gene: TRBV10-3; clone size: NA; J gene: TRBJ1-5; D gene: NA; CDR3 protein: CAIKAVGGAGGQPQHF; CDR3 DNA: TGTGCCATCAAGGCCGTGGGAGGGGCGGGGGGTCAGCCCCAGCATTTT
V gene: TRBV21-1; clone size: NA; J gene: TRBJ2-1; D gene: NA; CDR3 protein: CASTRSQRFHNEQFF; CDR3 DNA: TGTGCCAGCACCAGATCGCAGCGGTTTCACAATGAGCAGTTCTTC
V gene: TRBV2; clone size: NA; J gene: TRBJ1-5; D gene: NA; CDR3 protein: CASRDTRGNQPQHF; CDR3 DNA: TGTGCCAGCAGGGACACCAGGGGCAATCAGCCCCAGCATTTT
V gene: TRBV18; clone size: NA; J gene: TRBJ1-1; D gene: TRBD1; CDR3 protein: CASSQRDRGMNTEAFF; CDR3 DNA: TGTGCCAGCTCACAGCGGGACAGGGGGATGAACACTGAAGCTTTCTTT
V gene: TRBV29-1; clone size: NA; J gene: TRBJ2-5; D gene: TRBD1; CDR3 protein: CSILTGFQETQYF; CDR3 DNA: TGCAGCATACTGACAGGGTTCCAAGAGACCCAGTACTTC
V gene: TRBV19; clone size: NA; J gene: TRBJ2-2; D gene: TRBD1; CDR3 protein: CASSDRGTANTGELFF; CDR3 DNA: TGTGCCAGTAGCGACAGGGGCACAGCGAACACCGGGGAGCTGTTTTTT
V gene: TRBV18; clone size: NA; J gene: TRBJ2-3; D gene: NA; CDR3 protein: CASSPPSNPDTQYF; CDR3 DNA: TGTGCCAGCTCACCACCGTCTAACCCAGATACGCAGTATTTT
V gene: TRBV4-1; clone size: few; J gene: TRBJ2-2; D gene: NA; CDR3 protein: CASSHPRIGAGELFF; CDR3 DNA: TGCGCCAGCAGCCATCCTCGGATCGGGGCGGGGGAGCTGTTTTTT
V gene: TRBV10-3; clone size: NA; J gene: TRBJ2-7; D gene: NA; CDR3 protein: CAISEGRGAEQYF; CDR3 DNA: TGTGCCATCAGTGAGGGCAGGGGTGCCGAGCAGTACTTC
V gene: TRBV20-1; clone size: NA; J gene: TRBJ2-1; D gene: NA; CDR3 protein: CSAHHNEQFF; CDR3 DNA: TGCAGTGCCCACCACAATGAGCAGTTCTTC
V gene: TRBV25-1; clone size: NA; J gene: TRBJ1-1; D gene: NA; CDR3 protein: CASSAQGHPNTEAFF; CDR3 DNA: TGTGCCAGCAGTGCGCAAGGACACCCGAACACTGAAGCTTTCTTT
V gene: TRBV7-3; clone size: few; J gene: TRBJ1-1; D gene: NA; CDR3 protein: CASSSGLNTEAFF; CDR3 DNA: TGTGCCAGCAGCTCAGGGTTGAACACTGAAGCTTTCTTT
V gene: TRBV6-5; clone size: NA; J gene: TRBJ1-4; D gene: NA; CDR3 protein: CASRARGRGEKLFF; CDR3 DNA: TGTGCCAGCAGGGCACGGGGGAGGGGTGAAAAACTGTTTTTT